These T cell receptor beta chains were read from a single sample in a study of CD8 T cells in Susac syndrome. TCRdb re-analysed the immunoSEQ multiplex PCR reads in MiXCR, keeping a single row per CDR3 protein. In the table there are approximately 280,000 distinct CDR3 sequences, approximately 84% of which are singletons. Sequenced material: CD8+ T cells from PBMCs. The receptors stem from a human donor with multiple sclerosis. Each CDR3 is given with its conserved first and last residue. The order of the fields is D gene, clone size, J gene, V gene, CDR3 protein, CDR3 DNA. D genes are given only for firm matches. Size is stated for part of the rows, as once, few or many counts, or as a class when the clone is expanded.

>.|.|TRBJ2-5|TRBV12-3/TRBV12-4
CASSFAGGIETQYF
TGTGCCAGCAGTTTCGCTGGGGGTATTGAGACCCAGTACTTC
>TRBD1|.|TRBJ2-1|TRBV28
CASSQDRGGILGKFF
TGTGCCAGCAGCCAGGACAGGGGGGGGATACTAGGGAAGTTCTTC
>TRBD2|.|TRBJ2-1|TRBV7-6
CASSSKTSGRAPYNEQFF
TGTGCCAGCAGCTCCAAGACTAGCGGGAGGGCCCCGTACAATGAGCAGTTCTTC
>TRBD2|.|TRBJ2-3|TRBV9
CASSVEAGSTDTQYF
TGTGCCAGCAGCGTAGAAGCGGGGAGCACAGATACGCAGTATTTT
>.|.|TRBJ2-2|TRBV5-1
CASSGRGSTGELFF
TGCGCCAGCAGCGGCAGGGGTTCCACCGGGGAGCTGTTTTTT
>TRBD2|.|TRBJ2-1|TRBV19
CASSIGLAMGEQFF
TGTGCCAGTAGTATTGGACTAGCGATGGGTGAGCAGTTCTTC
>.|.|TRBJ2-1|TRBV13
CASSELRQADEQFF
TGTGCCAGCAGCGAGCTACGACAGGCCGATGAGCAGTTCTTC
>.|.|TRBJ2-1|TRBV10-3
CAISDVRAAYNEQFF
TGTGCCATCAGTGACGTGCGGGCAGCCTACAATGAGCAGTTCTTC
>.|.|TRBJ1-1|TRBV19
CASSQRPIQGTEAFF
TGTGCCAGTAGCCAGAGGCCGATTCAGGGAACTGAAGCTTTCTTT
>.|.|TRBJ2-6|TRBV7-3
CASSLRLQGGSSGANVLTF
TGTGCCAGCAGCTTACGGTTACAGGGAGGGTCTTCTGGGGCCAACGTCCTGACTTTC
>.|few|TRBJ2-1|TRBV6-5
CASITRGWHVEDEQFF
TGTGCCAGTATTACACGAGGCTGGCATGTGGAGGATGAGCAGTTCTTC
>.|.|TRBJ1-2|TRBV27
CASSFDRYYGYTF
TGTGCCAGCAGTTTTGACAGATACTATGGCTACACCTTC
>.|.|TRBJ2-7|TRBV27
CASSKPGSNEQYF
TGTGCCAGCAGCAAACCTGGCAGTAACGAGCAGTACTTC
>TRBD2|.|TRBJ2-5|TRBV12-3/TRBV12-4
CASSPRVAGGLETQYF
TGTGCCAGCAGTCCCAGGGTAGCGGGAGGGCTAGAGACCCAGTACTTC
>.|.|TRBJ2-1|TRBV7-9
CASSPGVGETPRREQFF
TGTGCCAGCAGCCCGGGGGTTGGGGAAACCCCTAGGCGTGAGCAGTTCTTC
>TRBD2|.|TRBJ2-1|TRBV10-3
CAISDGLAERTEQFF
TGTGCCATCAGTGACGGGCTAGCGGAGAGGACGGAGCAGTTCTTC
>TRBD2|.|TRBJ2-7|TRBV28
CASSKGLAGQNYEQYF
TGTGCCAGCAGCAAGGGACTAGCGGGACAAAACTACGAGCAGTACTTC
>.|.|TRBJ2-1|TRBV5-1
CASSFGLAWFF
TGCGCCAGCAGCTTCGGCTTAGCATGGTTCTTC
>TRBD2|.|TRBJ2-7|TRBV6-5
CASSSGPAGYEQYF
TGTGCCAGCAGTTCAGGCCCAGCGGGGTACGAGCAGTACTTC
>TRBD2|.|TRBJ2-1|TRBV20-1
CSASGGSGDNEQFF
TGCAGTGCTAGCGGCGGGAGTGGAGACAATGAGCAGTTCTTC
>TRBD1|.|TRBJ1-5|TRBV30
CAWSPGTALNQPQHF
TGTGCCTGGAGCCCGGGGACAGCCCTAAATCAGCCCCAGCATTTT
>TRBD1|.|TRBJ2-3|TRBV24-1
CATSDADRGTDTQYF
TGTGCCACCAGTGATGCGGACAGGGGCACAGATACGCAGTATTTT
>.|.|TRBJ2-1|TRBV12-3/TRBV12-4
CASSPTGPNEQFF
TGTGCCAGCAGTCCCACAGGTCCCAATGAGCAGTTCTTC
>.|once|TRBJ2-7|TRBV7-9
CASSSYTGPTYEQYF
TGTGCCAGCAGCTCCTACACCGGGCCTACCTACGAGCAGTACTTC
>.|.|TRBJ1-1|TRBV4-1
CASSPSRTANTEAFF
TGCGCCAGCAGCCCCTCTCGGACAGCGAACACTGAAGCTTTCTTT
>.|.|TRBJ2-7|TRBV7-6
CASSSPRPGLKSSYEQYF
TGTGCCAGCAGCTCCCCGCGGCCAGGGCTAAAAAGCTCCTACGAGCAGTACTTC
>.|.|TRBJ1-1|TRBV6-1
CASSDSGEAFF
TGTGCCAGCAGTGACTCAGGGGAAGCTTTCTTT
>.|.|TRBJ1-1|TRBV27
CASSTQVGRGTEAFF
TGTGCCAGCAGTACCCAGGTTGGCAGGGGCACTGAAGCTTTCTTT
>.|.|TRBJ1-1|TRBV6-5
CASTPGGENTEAFF
TGTGCCAGCACCCCGGGGGGCGAGAACACTGAAGCTTTCTTT
>TRBD2|.|TRBJ2-1|TRBV19
CASSIDQTSGEDNEQFF
TGTGCCAGTAGTATAGATCAGACTAGCGGGGAGGACAATGAGCAGTTCTTC
>.|.|TRBJ2-7|TRBV27
CASSLGSGYEQYF
TGTGCCAGCAGCTTAGGTAGCGGCTACGAGCAGTACTTC
>.|.|TRBJ2-7|TRBV4-1
CASSQEPPERNYEQYF
TGCGCCAGCAGCCAAGAGCCCCCCGAGAGGAACTACGAGCAGTACTTC
>.|.|TRBJ1-1|TRBV21-1
CASSLGGRERGNTEAFF
TGTGCCAGCAGCCTAGGGGGCCGAGAGAGGGGGAACACTGAAGCTTTCTTT
>TRBD2|once|TRBJ2-1|TRBV7-9
CASSSSRAGGYNEQFF
TGTGCCAGCAGCTCCAGTCGGGCGGGAGGTTACAATGAGCAGTTCTTC
>TRBD2|few|TRBJ2-1|TRBV5-1
CASSQGLAGVLHEQFF
TGCGCCAGCAGCCAGGGACTAGCGGGAGTATTGCATGAGCAGTTCTTC
>.|.|TRBJ2-5|TRBV4-2
CASSQVVGETQYF
TGTGCCAGCAGCCAAGTAGTAGGCGAGACCCAGTACTTC
>TRBD2|.|TRBJ2-6|TRBV9
CASSVAAGTTSGANVLTF
TGTGCCAGCAGCGTAGCGGCCGGGACTACCTCTGGGGCCAACGTCCTGACTTTC
>.|.|TRBJ2-3|TRBV3-1
CASARGLAGGTDTQYF
TGTGCCAGCGCAAGGGGACTCGCAGGGGGCACAGATACGCAGTATTTT
>.|.|TRBJ2-7|TRBV5-1
CASRGSYEQYF
TGTGCCAGCAGGGGTTCCTACGAGCAGTACTTC
>.|.|TRBJ2-2|TRBV9
CASSVASGELFF
TGTGCCAGCAGCGTAGCTTCCGGGGAGCTGTTTTTT
>.|.|TRBJ1-1|TRBV6-6
CASSYSPGVTEAFF
TGTGCCAGCAGTTACTCGCCAGGGGTCACTGAAGCTTTCTTT
>.|.|TRBJ2-7|TRBV12-5
CASGLRGYEQYF
TGTGCTAGTGGTTTGCGGGGCTACGAGCAGTACTTC
>.|.|TRBJ2-7|TRBV9
CASSVGVAETYEQYF
TGTGCCAGCAGCGTAGGGGTAGCGGAAACCTACGAGCAGTACTTC
>TRBD1|.|TRBJ1-1|TRBV30
CAWSGTGGKTEAFF
TGTGCCTGGAGTGGTACAGGGGGGAAGACTGAAGCTTTCTTT
>.|.|TRBJ2-1|TRBV27
CASSPNSHSEQFF
TGTGCCAGCAGTCCAAACTCGCATTCTGAGCAGTTCTTC
>.|.|TRBJ2-1|TRBV7-9
CASSSEGRGSYNEQFF
TGTGCCAGCAGCTCCGAGGGCAGGGGCTCCTACAATGAGCAGTTCTTC
>.|.|TRBJ2-7|TRBV30
CAGRDFSYEQYF
TGTGCCGGTCGGGACTTCTCCTACGAGCAGTACTTC
>.|once|TRBJ2-7|TRBV28
CASSFVLLLPSSYEQYF
TGTGCCAGCAGTTTTGTTCTACTCCTCCCGAGCTCCTACGAGCAGTACTTC
>TRBD2|once|TRBJ2-3|TRBV4-1
CASSPGPGGTDTQYF
TGCGCCAGCAGCCCAGGGCCGGGAGGTACAGATACGCAGTATTTT
>.|.|TRBJ1-5|TRBV27
CASSLEYSNQPQHF
TGTGCCAGCAGTTTGGAATATAGCAATCAGCCCCAGCATTTT
>.|.|TRBJ2-7|TRBV27
CASSDRPAYEQYF
TGTGCCAGTTCCGACAGGCCGGCCTACGAGCAGTACTTC
>.|.|TRBJ1-1|TRBV5-8
CASSSLGKEENTEAFF
TGTGCCAGCAGCTCCCTGGGGAAAGAGGAGAACACTGAAGCTTTCTTT
>TRBD2|.|TRBJ2-3|TRBV9
CASSTGTSGSRDTQYF
TGTGCCAGCAGCACAGGGACTAGCGGGAGTCGAGATACGCAGTATTTT
>.|.|TRBJ1-1|TRBV5-1
CASSLAEGVVAEAFF
TGCGCCAGCAGCTTGGCCGAAGGAGTGGTGGCCGAAGCTTTCTTT
>.|.|TRBJ1-2|TRBV6-5
CASRGRGEYGYTF
TGTGCCAGCCGGGGACGGGGAGAATATGGCTACACCTTC